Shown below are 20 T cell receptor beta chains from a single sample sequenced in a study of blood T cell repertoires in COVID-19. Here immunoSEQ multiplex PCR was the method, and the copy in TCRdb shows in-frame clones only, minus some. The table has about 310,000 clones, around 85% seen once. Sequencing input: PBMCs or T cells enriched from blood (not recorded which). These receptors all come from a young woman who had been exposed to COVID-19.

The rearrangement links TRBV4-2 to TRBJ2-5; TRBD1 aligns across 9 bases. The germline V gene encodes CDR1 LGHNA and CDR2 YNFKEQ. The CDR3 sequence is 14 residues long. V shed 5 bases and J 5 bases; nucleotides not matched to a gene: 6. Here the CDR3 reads CASSAGQGKETQYF. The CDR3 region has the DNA TGTGCCAGCAGCGCGGGACAGGGAAAGGAGACCCAGTACTTC.

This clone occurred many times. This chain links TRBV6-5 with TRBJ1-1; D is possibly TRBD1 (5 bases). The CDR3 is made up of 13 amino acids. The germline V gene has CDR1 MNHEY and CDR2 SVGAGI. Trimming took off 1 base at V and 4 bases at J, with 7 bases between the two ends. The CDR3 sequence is CASSYYGGTEAFF. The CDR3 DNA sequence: TGTGCCAGCAGTTACTACGGGGGCACTGAAGCTTTCTTT.

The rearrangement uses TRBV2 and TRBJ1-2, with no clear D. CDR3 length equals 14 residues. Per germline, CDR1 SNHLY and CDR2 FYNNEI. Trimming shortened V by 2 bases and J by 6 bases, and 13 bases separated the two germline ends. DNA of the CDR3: TGTGCCAGCAGTGAAAGGCGGGGAGGAGATGGCTACACCTTC. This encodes CASSERRGGDGYTF.

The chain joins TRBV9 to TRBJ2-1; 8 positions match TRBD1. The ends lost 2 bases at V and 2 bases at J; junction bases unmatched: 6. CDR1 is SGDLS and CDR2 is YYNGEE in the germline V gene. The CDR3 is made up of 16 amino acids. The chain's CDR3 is CASSVRTGPAYNEQFF. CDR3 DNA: TGTGCCAGCAGCGTTAGGACAGGGCCCGCCTACAATGAGCAGTTCTTC.

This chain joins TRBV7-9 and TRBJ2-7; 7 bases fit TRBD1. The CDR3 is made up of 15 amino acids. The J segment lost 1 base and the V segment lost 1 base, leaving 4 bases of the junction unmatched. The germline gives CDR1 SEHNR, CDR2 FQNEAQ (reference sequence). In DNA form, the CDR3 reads TGTGCCAGCAGCTTAGTATCACAGGGGTCCTACGAGCAGTACTTC. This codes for CASSLVSQGSYEQYF.

The CDR3 region has the DNA TGCGCCAGCAGAATTGAACAGGGCGATAACTATGGCTACACCTTC. As protein: CASRIEQGDNYGYTF. This rearrangement joins TRBV5-1 to TRBJ1-2; weak D call: TRBD1 (6 bases). V was pared by 5 bases and J by 1 base, with 15 bases between. The CDR3 is made up of 15 amino acids. Germline loops: CDR1 SGHRS, CDR2 YFSETQ.

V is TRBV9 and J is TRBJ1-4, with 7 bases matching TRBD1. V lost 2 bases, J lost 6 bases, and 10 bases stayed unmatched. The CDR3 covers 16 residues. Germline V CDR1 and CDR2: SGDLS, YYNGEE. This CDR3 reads CASSVGRQGGYEKLFF. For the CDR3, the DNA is TGTGCCAGCAGCGTTGGTAGACAGGGAGGTTATGAAAAACTGTTTTTT. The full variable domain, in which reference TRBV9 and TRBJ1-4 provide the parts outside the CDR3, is DSGVTQTPKHLITATGQRVTLRCSPRSGDLSVYWYQQSLDQGLQFLIQYYNGEERAKGNILERFSAQQFPDLHSELNLSSLELGDSALYFCASSVGRQGGYEKLFFGSGTQLSVL.

The CDR3 sequence: CASSQDRSNTEAFF. In nucleotides, the CDR3 is TGTGCCAGCAGCCAAGATCGGAGTAACACTGAAGCTTTCTTT. This chain connects TRBV3-1 (or the pseudogene TRBV3-2) to TRBJ1-1; no reliable D call. V dropped 0 bases and J dropped 2 bases, with 7 bases sitting between them. The CDR3 length is 14 residues. The germline V gene has CDR1 LGHDT and CDR2 YNNKEL (reference sequence).

The CDR3 nucleotides read TGTGCCTGGAGACCCCCCAGGGGGAACACCGGGGAGCTGTTTTTT. Its protein product is CAWRPPRGNTGELFF. The chain employs TRBV30 and TRBJ2-2, with D perhaps matching TRBD1 (6 bases). The germline gives CDR1 GTSNPN, CDR2 SVGIG (reference sequence). V was clipped by 3 bases and J by 1 base, with 12 bases between them. The length of the CDR3 is 15 residues.

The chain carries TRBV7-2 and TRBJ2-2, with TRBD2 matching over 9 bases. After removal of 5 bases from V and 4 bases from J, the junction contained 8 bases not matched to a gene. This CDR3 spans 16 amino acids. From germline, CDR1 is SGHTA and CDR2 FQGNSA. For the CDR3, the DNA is TGTGCCAGCAGCCCGACTAGCGGAATGTCCACCGGGGAGCTGTTTTTT. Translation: CASSPTSGMSTGELFF.

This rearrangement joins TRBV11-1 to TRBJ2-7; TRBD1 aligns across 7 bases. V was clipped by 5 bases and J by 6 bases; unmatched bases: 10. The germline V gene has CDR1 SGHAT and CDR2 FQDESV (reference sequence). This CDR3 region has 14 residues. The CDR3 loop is CASSTRQGTGEQYF. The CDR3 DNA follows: TGTGCCAGCAGCACGAGACAGGGAACGGGCGAGCAGTACTTC.

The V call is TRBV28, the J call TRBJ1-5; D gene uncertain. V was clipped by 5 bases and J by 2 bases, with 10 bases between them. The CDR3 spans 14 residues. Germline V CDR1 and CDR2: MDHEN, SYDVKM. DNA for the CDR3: TGTGCCAGCAGTCGGGGTAGGGGCAATCAGCCCCAGCATTTT. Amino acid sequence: CASSRGRGNQPQHF.

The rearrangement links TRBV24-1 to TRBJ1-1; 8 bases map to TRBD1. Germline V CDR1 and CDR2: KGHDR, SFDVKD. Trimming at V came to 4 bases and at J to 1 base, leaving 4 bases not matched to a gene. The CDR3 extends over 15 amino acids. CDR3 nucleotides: TGTGCCACCAGTGACCGGGGGACAGGGAACACTGAAGCTTTCTTT. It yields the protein CATSDRGTGNTEAFF.

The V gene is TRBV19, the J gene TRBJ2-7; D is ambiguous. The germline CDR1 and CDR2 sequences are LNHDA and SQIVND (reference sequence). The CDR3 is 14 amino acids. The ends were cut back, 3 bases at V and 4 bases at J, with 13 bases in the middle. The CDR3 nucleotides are TGTGCCAGTAGTATTTCGGCAGGCAATTACGAGCAGTACTTC. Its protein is CASSISAGNYEQYF. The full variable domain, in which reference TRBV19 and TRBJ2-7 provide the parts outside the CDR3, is DGGITQSPKYLFRKEGQNVTLSCEQNLNHDAMYWYRQDPGQGLRLIYYSQIVNDFQKGDIAEGYSVSREKKESFPLTVTSAQKNPTAFYLCASSISAGNYEQYFGPGTRLTVT.

The CDR3 here is CASRKGQGGNTGELFF. CDR3 bases: TGTGCCAGCAGAAAAGGACAGGGTGGGAACACCGGGGAGCTGTTTTTT. This rearrangement joins TRBV27 to TRBJ2-2; TRBD1 aligns across 8 bases. The germline gives CDR1 MNHEY, CDR2 SMNVEV (reference sequence). CDR3 length equals 16 residues. The J segment lost 1 base and the V segment lost 6 bases, leaving 7 bases of the junction unmatched.

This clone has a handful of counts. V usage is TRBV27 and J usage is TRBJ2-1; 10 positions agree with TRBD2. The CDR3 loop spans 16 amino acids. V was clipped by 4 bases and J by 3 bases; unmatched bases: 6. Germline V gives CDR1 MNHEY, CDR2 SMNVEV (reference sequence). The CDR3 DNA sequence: TGTGCCAGCAGTTCGTCCGGGACTAGCGTCTACAATGAGCAGTTCTTC. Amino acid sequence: CASSSSGTSVYNEQFF.

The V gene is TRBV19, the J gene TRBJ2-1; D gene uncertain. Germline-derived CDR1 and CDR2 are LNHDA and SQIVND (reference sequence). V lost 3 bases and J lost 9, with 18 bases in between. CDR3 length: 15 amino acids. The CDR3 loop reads CASSIYRGLWSEQFF. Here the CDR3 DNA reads TGTGCCAGTAGTATCTATCGAGGCCTTTGGAGTGAGCAGTTCTTC.

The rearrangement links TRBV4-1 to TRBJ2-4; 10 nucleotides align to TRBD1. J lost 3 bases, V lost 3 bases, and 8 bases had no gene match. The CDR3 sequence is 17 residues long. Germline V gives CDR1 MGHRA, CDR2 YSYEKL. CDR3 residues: CASSQLTGGYGKNIQYF. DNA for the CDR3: TGCGCCAGCAGCCAGCTGACAGGGGGCTATGGCAAAAACATTCAGTACTTC.

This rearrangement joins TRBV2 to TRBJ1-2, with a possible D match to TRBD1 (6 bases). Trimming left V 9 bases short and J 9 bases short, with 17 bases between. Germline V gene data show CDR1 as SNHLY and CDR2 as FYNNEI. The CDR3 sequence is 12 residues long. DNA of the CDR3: TGTGCCAGTAGAGGAGCAGGGGACCGCTACACCTTC. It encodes CASRGAGDRYTF.

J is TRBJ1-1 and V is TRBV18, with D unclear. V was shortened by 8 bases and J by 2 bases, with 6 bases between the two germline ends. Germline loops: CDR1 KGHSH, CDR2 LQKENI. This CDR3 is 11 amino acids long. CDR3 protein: CASRTNTEAFF. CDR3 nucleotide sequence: TGTGCCAGCCGAACTAACACTGAAGCTTTCTTT.